The clone carrying this T cell receptor beta chain was detected only a few times. The antigen remains unidentified. V lost 4 bases and J lost 7; bases outside the gene matches: 15. This CDR3 contains 17 residues. CDR1 and CDR2 (germline): SGHRS, YFSETQ. These data come from a study of T-cell reconstitution after alpha-beta-depleted transplantation in children. Preparation of the TCRbeta library used unique molecular identifiers. TCRdb reprocessed the PCR reads with MiXCR, giving one entry per CDR3 protein. The profile shows roughly 500,000 distinct CDR3 sequences, 8% to 11% of them singletons. Regarding the study as a whole: Once a year had passed after transplant, T-cell counts and diversity came mostly from newly produced T cells.

V gene TRBV5-1 combines with J gene TRBJ2-1, with 9 bases identical to TRBD1. The sequence derives from a child under 10 years old with inherited bone marrow failure, due to receive a stem cell transplant. The sample in question was PBMCs, obtained before TCRalphabeta/CD19-depleted stem cell transplant. As DNA, the CDR3 is TGCGCCAGCAGCGCGATGGACAGGGGAGGGTTAAGTAATGAGCAGTTCTTC. Translated: CASSAMDRGGLSNEQFF.